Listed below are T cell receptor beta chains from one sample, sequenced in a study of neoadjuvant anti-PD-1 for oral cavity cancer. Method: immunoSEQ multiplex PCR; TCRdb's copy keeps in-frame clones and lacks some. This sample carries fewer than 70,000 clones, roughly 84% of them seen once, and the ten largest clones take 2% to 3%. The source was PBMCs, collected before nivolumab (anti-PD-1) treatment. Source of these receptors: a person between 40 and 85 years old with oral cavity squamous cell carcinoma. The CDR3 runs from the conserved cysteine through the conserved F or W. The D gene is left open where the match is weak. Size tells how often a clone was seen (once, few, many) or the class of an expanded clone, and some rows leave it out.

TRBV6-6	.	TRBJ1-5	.	TGTGCCAGCAGTTACGGTGGACACCCTAGCAATCAGCCCCAGCATTTT	CASSYGGHPSNQPQHF
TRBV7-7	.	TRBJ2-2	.	TGTGCCAGCAGCCCAGGCGTCAGGGGGAACACCGGGGAGCTGTTTTTT	CASSPGVRGNTGELFF
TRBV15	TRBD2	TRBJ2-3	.	TGTGCCACCAGCCTAGCGGGACTCACAGATACGCAGTATTTT	CATSLAGLTDTQYF
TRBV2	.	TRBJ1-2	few	TGTGCCAGCAGTGAAGGTCGGGGGCTTTCTAACTATGGCTACACCTTC	CASSEGRGLSNYGYTF
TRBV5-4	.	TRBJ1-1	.	TGTGCCAGCAGCCCAAGACAGGAGAACACTGAAGCTTTCTTT	CASSPRQENTEAFF
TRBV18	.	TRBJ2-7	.	TGTGCCAGCTCGCCTACCGGCCGCTGGGTGTACGAGCAGTACTTC	CASSPTGRWVYEQYF
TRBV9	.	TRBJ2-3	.	TGTGCCAGCAGCTTTAGACTCAGCACAGATACGCAGTATTTT	CASSFRLSTDTQYF
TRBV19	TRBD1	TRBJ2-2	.	TGTGCCAGTAGTAAAGGGACAGGCGACACCGGGGAGCTGTTTTTT	CASSKGTGDTGELFF
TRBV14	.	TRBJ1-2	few	TGTGCCAGCAGCCGCCTGGGTAGCCATGGCTACACCTTC	CASSRLGSHGYTF
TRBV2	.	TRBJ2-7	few	TGTGCCAGCAGTGAACAAGGGTCCTCCTACGAGCAGTACTTC	CASSEQGSSYEQYF
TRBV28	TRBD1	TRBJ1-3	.	TGTGCCAGCAGTCAAGCACCAGGGGGCGGGGGAAACACCATATATTTT	CASSQAPGGGGNTIYF
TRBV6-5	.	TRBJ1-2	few	TGTGCCAGCAGTTATGAGTCAGGACACTACAGTGGCTACACCTTC	CASSYESGHYSGYTF
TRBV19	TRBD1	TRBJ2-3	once	TGTGCCAGTAGTGGGACAGGGACAGATACGCAGTATTTT	CASSGTGTDTQYF
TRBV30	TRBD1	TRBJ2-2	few	TGTGCCTGGATGACTGGGACAGCTAACACCGGGGAGCTGTTTTTT	CAWMTGTANTGELFF
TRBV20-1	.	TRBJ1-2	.	TGCAGTGCTAGGTTAGGGAATGGCTACACCTTC	CSARLGNGYTF
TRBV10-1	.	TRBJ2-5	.	TGCGCCAGCAGTGAGTCAGGCCGTCCAGAGACCCAGTACTTC	CASSESGRPETQYF
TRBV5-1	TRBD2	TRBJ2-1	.	TGCGCCAGCAGCTTGACTAGCGGGAGTGGTAATGAGCAGTTCTTC	CASSLTSGSGNEQFF
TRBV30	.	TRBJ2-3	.	TGTGCCTGGAGTAGCGGCGTAGATACGCAGTATTTT	CAWSSGVDTQYF
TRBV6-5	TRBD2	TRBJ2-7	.	TGTGCCAGCAAGTTAAGCGGGGAATCCTACGAGCAGTACTTC	CASKLSGESYEQYF
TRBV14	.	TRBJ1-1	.	TGTGCCAGCAGCCTTACCGGGAGCACTGAAGCTTTCTTT	CASSLTGSTEAFF
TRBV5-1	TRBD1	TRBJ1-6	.	TGCGCCAGCAGCCCGGGTGGGACAGAGTATTCACCCCTCCACTTT	CASSPGGTEYSPLHF
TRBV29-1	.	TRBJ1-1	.	TGCAGCGTTGAAGTCTCGACTGAAGCTTTCTTT	CSVEVSTEAFF
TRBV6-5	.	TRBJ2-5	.	TGTGCCAGCAGTTACACTAGAAACAGGTTACAGACCCAGTACTTC	CASSYTRNRLQTQYF
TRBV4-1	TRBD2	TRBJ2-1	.	TGCGCCAGCAGCCAAGTGACATCCGGGACTAGCGGTGCCAATGAGCAGTTCTTC	CASSQVTSGTSGANEQFF
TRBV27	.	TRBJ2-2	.	TGTGCCAGCAGTTTATCTTTTACGGGCACCGGGGAGCTGTTTTTT	CASSLSFTGTGELFF
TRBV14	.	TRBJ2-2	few	TGTGCCAGCAGCCAAGGGGCAGGGGGGACCGGGGAGCTGTTTTTT	CASSQGAGGTGELFF
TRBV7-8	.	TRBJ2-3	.	TGTGCCAGCAGCAATTTTGGGAGGAGCTGGGGAACAGATACGCAGTATTTT	CASSNFGRSWGTDTQYF
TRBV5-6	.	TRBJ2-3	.	TGTGCCAGCACCCGGGTTTGGGGGGCCGGATTGTCTAGCACAGATACGCAGTATTTT	CASTRVWGAGLSSTDTQYF
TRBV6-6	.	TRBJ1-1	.	TGTGCCTCCTGGGTCAGCTTGAACACTGAAGCTTTCTTT	CASWVSLNTEAFF
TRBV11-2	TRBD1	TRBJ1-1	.	TGTGCCAGCACCTCAACCGGGACAGGGGGCCGGATGGCTTTCTTT	CASTSTGTGGRMAFF
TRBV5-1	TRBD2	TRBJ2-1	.	TGCGCCAGCAGCATACTAGCGGGTACCAATGAGCAGTTCTTC	CASSILAGTNEQFF
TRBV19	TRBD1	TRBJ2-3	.	TGTGCCAGTAGTATAGTAGCCCCTGGACAGGGGACAGATACGCAGTATTTT	CASSIVAPGQGTDTQYF
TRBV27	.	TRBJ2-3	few	TGTGCCAGCAATCCCGCAGGGCACTTTGCCACAGATACGCAGTATTTT	CASNPAGHFATDTQYF
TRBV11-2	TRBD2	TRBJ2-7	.	TGTGCCAGCAGCTTAGGTGGTAGCGGGAGAGGGGTCGAGCAGTACTTC	CASSLGGSGRGVEQYF
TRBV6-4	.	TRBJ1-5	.	TGTGCCAGCAGTGAGGGAGCATATCAGCCCCAGCATTTT	CASSEGAYQPQHF